One and the same sample provided the 29 T cell receptor beta chains below, sequenced in a study of T cells in women clearing cervical HPV infection. The method was immunoSEQ multiplex PCR; TCRdb's version includes in-frame clones alone and lacks a portion of them. Here the sample table reports tens of thousands of clones. The sequenced sample was blood buffy coat. These receptors were collected from a woman aged 18-69 years with a cervical HPV16 infection that either progressed to CIN3+ or cleared (not recorded which).

Points on this clone: The missing CDR3 end, 3 residues past where the read stops, is filled in from the germline J gene. The chain has TRBV28 and TRBJ1-4, with a possible D match to TRBD1 (6 bases). Germline assignment: CDR1 MDHEN and CDR2 SYDVKM. V was shortened by 4 bases and J by 3 bases, with 15 bases between the two germline ends. The length of the CDR3 is 16 residues. The CDR3 spells CASSSAKGVANEKLFF. The DNA read from the CDR3 is TGTGCCAGCAGTTCAGCAAAGGGGGTAGCTAATGAAAAA. Supplemented by reference TRBV28 and TRBJ1-4, the full variable domain reads DVKVTQSSRYLVKRTGEKVFLECVQDMDHENMFWYRQDPGLGLRLIYFSYDVKMKEKGDIPEGYSVSREKKERFSLILESASTNQTSMYLCASSSAKGVANEKLFFGSGTQLSVL.

The CDR3 sequence: CASTDAGNDYTF. The part of the CDR3 DNA that was read is TGTGCCAGTACCGATGCGGGCAATGAC. The V and J genes are TRBV19 and TRBJ1-2; D call uncertain. The read terminates 3 residues ahead of where the CDR3 ends, so the germline J gene completes it. CDR1 is LNHDA, CDR2 SQIVND, per germline (reference sequence). This CDR3 contains 12 residues.

As for this clone: The read finishes 3 residues shy of the CDR3 end, and the germline J gene is used to complete it. The rearrangement links TRBV19 to TRBJ2-1; 8 nucleotides agree with TRBD1. Germline V gives CDR1 LNHDA, CDR2 SQIVND (reference sequence). This CDR3 has 15 residues. The J segment lost 3 bases and the V segment lost 5 bases, leaving 6 bases of the junction unmatched. The part of the CDR3 DNA that was read is TGTGCCAGTAGTCCCGACAGGGGAGTCTACAATGAG. Its protein product is CASSPDRGVYNE. The whole CDR3 protein is CASSPDRGVYNEQFF. The whole variable domain, filled in from reference TRBV19 and TRBJ2-1, reads DGGITQSPKYLFRKEGQNVTLSCEQNLNHDAMYWYRQDPGQGLRLIYYSQIVNDFQKGDIAEGYSVSREKKESFPLTVTSAQKNPTAFYLCASSPDRGVYNEQFFGPGTRLTVL.

Concerning this clone: The read gets to within 3 residues of the CDR3 end, and the germline J gene fills in the rest. V gene TRBV14 combines with J gene TRBJ2-5; D might be TRBD2 (6 bases). Germline V gives CDR1 SGHDN, CDR2 FVKESK. The V end was cut by 4 bases, the J end by 4 bases, with 10 bases between. The CDR3 covers 13 residues. The CDR3 DNA, read in part, is TGTGCCAGCAGCCGGGACTTCGGAGAGACC. Its protein product is CASSRDFGET. The CDR3 in full is CASSRDFGETQYF.

Its frequency marks this clone as medium-sized. Sequencing ends 3 residues short of the CDR3 end; the germline J gene provides the rest. The chain has TRBV14 and TRBJ2-5; D uncertain. The CDR3 has 19 residues. The germline V gene has CDR1 SGHDN and CDR2 FVKESK. The V end lost 1 base, the J end lost 1 base, and 22 bases lay between the germline ends. CDR3 in amino acids: CASSQAQAILPLSQETQYF. Incomplete CDR3 DNA: TGTGCCAGCAGCCAAGCCCAGGCGATACTCCCCTTAAGCCAAGAGACC.

A word on this clone: Coverage ceases 3 residues before the CDR3 finishes, and the germline J gene fills in the end. This sequence joins TRBV7-2 and TRBJ2-3; 13 bases agree with TRBD2. This CDR3 comprises 17 residues. CDR1 SGHTA and CDR2 FQGNSA come from the germline V gene. The CDR3 sequence is CASSLAPLAGGQETQYF. CDR3 bases read: TGTGCCAGCAGCTTAGCCCCACTAGCGGGGGGGCAAGAGACG.

Concerning this clone: The read ends 3 residues before the CDR3 terminus; that terminus is restored from the germline J gene. This sequence joins TRBV5-6 and TRBJ1-1; perhaps TRBD1 as D (5 bases). V was pared by 9 bases and J by 1 base, with 13 bases between. The CDR3 sequence is 13 residues long. Germline values: CDR1 SGHDT, CDR2 YYEEEE. The sequenced CDR3 bases are TGTGCCACGACAGTTGGCAAGAACACTGAA. This codes for CATTVGKNTE. The whole CDR3 is CATTVGKNTEAFF.

A word on this clone: The CDR3 end lies 3 residues beyond the end of the read and is filled in from the germline J gene. This sequence joins TRBV20-1 and TRBJ2-5, with a tentative D call TRBD1 (6 bases). V was trimmed by 6 bases and J by 5 bases, leaving 22 bases between them. The CDR3 length is 15 residues. The germline CDR1 and CDR2 sequences are DFQATT and SNEGSKA (reference sequence). CDR3 bases read: TGCAGTGCCCAAAACAGGGCTGGGTATGGCGAGACC. Translating it yields CSAQNRAGYGET. The entire CDR3 is CSAQNRAGYGETQYF.

Of note for this clone: The CDR3 extends 3 residues past the end of the read, so its final part is completed from the germline J gene. The chain is built from TRBV2 and TRBJ1-1, with D possibly being TRBD1 (6 bases). The CDR3 contains 16 residues. Germline V CDR1 and CDR2: SNHLY, FYNNEI. Trimming removed 5 bases at V and 1 base at J, with 17 bases between. CDR3 sequence: CASSLFTGTRNTEAFF. The CDR3 bases that were read are TGTGCCAGCAGTCTTTTCACCGGGACAAGGAACACTGAA.

In regard to this clone: The CDR3 end lies 3 residues beyond the end of the read and is filled in from the germline J gene. The gene calls are TRBV20-1 and TRBJ2-1; D perhaps matches TRBD1 (5 bases). Germline-derived CDR1 and CDR2 are DFQATT and SNEGSKA (reference sequence). The ends were cut back, 5 bases at V and 0 bases at J, with 11 bases in the middle. This CDR3 has 14 amino acids. CDR3: CSALRQISYNEQFF. CDR3 bases read: TGCAGTGCTCTCAGACAGATCTCCTACAATGAG.

On this clone itself: The CDR3 end falls 3 residues outside the read, so it is completed with the germline J gene. V is TRBV2 and J is TRBJ2-4; a weak D match, TRBD1 (5 bases). Germline lookup yields CDR1 SNHLY and CDR2 FYNNEI. The CDR3 spans 16 residues. CDR3: CASSEAAAGPEDGQYF. CDR3 DNA (partial): TGTGCCAGCAGTGAAGCGGCGGCAGGGCCAGAAGATGGT.

Its frequency marks this clone as medium-sized. The read ends 3 residues early relative to the CDR3; the germline J gene fills the gap. J is TRBJ2-3 and V is TRBV4-2; 10 bases line up with TRBD2. V lost 4 bases and J lost 7; bases outside the gene matches: 14. In germline, CDR1 is LGHNA, CDR2 YNFKEQ. The CDR3 covers 17 residues. This chain's CDR3 is CASSLRTSGSSLYTQYF. Incomplete CDR3 DNA: TGTGCCAGCAGCCTACGGACTAGCGGATCCTCACTATATACG.

Notes on this clone: Read coverage stops 3 residues before the CDR3 terminus; the germline J gene supplies the remainder. The chain combines TRBV12-3 or TRBV12-4 with TRBJ2-7; a possible D gene is TRBD2 (5 bases). The CDR3 loop spans 14 amino acids. V lost 6 bases and J lost 3, with 15 bases in between. The sequenced part of the CDR3 DNA is TGTGCCAGCAGGCGGGCCTCCGGGGACTACGAG. As protein: CASRRASGDYE. The entire CDR3 protein reads CASRRASGDYEQYF.

A word on this clone: The DNA ends 3 residues before the CDR3 does, and the rest of the CDR3 is filled in from the germline J gene. The J gene is TRBJ2-4, the V gene TRBV11-2, with 10 bases lining up with TRBD1. The CDR3 runs 15 residues. CDR1 and CDR2 from the germline V gene are SGHAT and FQNNGV. The CDR3 bases that were read are TGTGCCTCCCTCGGGGCGACAGGGGGCCAAGAGACT. Translated: CASLGATGGQET. The CDR3 reads in full as CASLGATGGQETQYF.

Turning to this clone: Read sequence stops 3 residues before the CDR3 end, and the germline J gene provides the missing end. V gene TRBV7-9 combines with J gene TRBJ1-2; the match to TRBD1 covers 11 bases. CDR1 and CDR2 from the germline V gene are SEHNR and FQNEAQ (reference sequence). The CDR3 spans 14 residues. V shed 5 bases and J 6 bases; nucleotides not matched to a gene: 5. Incomplete CDR3 DNA: TGTGCCAGCAGCGAAGGGACAGGGGGTAATGGC. As protein: CASSEGTGGNG. In full, the CDR3 reads CASSEGTGGNGYTF. The variable domain in full, with the rest retrieved from reference TRBV7-9 and TRBJ1-2, is DTGVSQNPRHKITKRGQNVTFRCDPISEHNRLYWYRQTLGQGPEFLTYFQNEAQLEKSRLLSDRFSAERPKGSFSTLEIQRTEQGDSAMYLCASSEGTGGNGYTFGSGTRLTVV.

As to this clone: The sequence runs out 3 residues before the end of the CDR3; the remainder is reconstructed from the germline J gene. The gene calls are TRBV9 and TRBJ2-4, with 7 bases identical to TRBD2. J gave up 5 bases and V 3 bases, and 5 bases lay outside the gene matches. Per the germline V gene, CDR1 is SGDLS and CDR2 is YYNGEE. The CDR3 totals 14 residues. This CDR3 reads CASSGRESENIQYF. The sequenced CDR3 bases are TGTGCCAGCAGCGGGCGGGAGTCCGAAAACATT.

On this clone itself: The CDR3 goes on 3 residues after the read ends, and that part is filled in from the germline J gene. The gene calls are TRBV7-8 and TRBJ2-3; perhaps TRBD2 as D (6 bases). In germline, CDR1 is SGHVS, CDR2 FQNEAQ. The CDR3 is made up of 15 amino acids. The CDR3 region is CASSLVAGHGETQYF. The covered CDR3 bases are TGTGCCAGCAGCTTAGTCGCGGGGCACGGAGAGACG.

In regard to this clone: The read gets to within 3 residues of the CDR3 end, and the germline J gene fills in the rest. The chain employs TRBV15 and TRBJ1-2, with D unclear. CDR1 is LNHNV, CDR2 YYDKDF, per germline (reference sequence). This CDR3 region has 13 residues. Trimming cost V 2 bases and J 5 bases, with 9 bases left between them. CDR3 DNA, as far as it was read: TGTGCCACCAGCAGAACGGCGACTTATGGC. This sequence encodes CATSRTATYG. The full CDR3 reads CATSRTATYGYTF. Together with reference TRBV15 and TRBJ1-2, the CDR3 gives the full variable domain: DAMVIQNPRYQVTQFGKPVTLSCSQTLNHNVMYWYQQKSSQAPKLLFHYYDKDFNNEADTPDNFQSRRPNTSFCFLDIRSPGLGDTAMYLCATSRTATYGYTFGSGTRLTVV.

As regards this clone: The read is 3 residues too short to cover the CDR3 end, so that end is filled in from the germline J gene. The chain combines TRBV6-2 or TRBV6-3 with TRBJ2-1; tentatively, D is TRBD2 (6 bases). CDR3 length: 16 residues. V dropped 2 bases and J dropped 4 bases, with 15 bases sitting between them. Germline V gives CDR1 MNHEY, CDR2 SVGEGT. CDR3 DNA, as far as it was read: TGTGCCAGCAGTTACGCGGGGCGGAGGGTTTACAATGAG. This gives the protein CASSYAGRRVYNE. The CDR3 in its entirety is CASSYAGRRVYNEQFF.

To note about this clone: With the read ending 3 residues before the CDR3 end, the germline J gene is used to fill in that end. V is TRBV20-1 and J is TRBJ2-3, with TRBD1 identical over 8 bases. This CDR3 spans 16 amino acids. The germline V gene encodes CDR1 DFQATT and CDR2 SNEGSKA (reference sequence). V lost 6 bases to trimming and J lost 1 base; unmatched junction nucleotides: 12. The CDR3 protein is CSAPKPGTGRTDTQYF. CDR3 DNA, as far as it was read: TGCAGTGCACCAAAGCCCGGGACAGGACGCACAGATACG.

For this clone: The observed sequence ends 3 residues before the CDR3 terminus, with the missing tail filled in from the germline J gene. V and J are TRBV13 and TRBJ2-3; 9 positions agree with TRBD1. CDR3 length equals 15 residues. Germline V gives CDR1 PRHDT, CDR2 FYEKMQ (reference sequence). J gave up 5 bases and V 5 bases, and 8 bases lay outside the gene matches. The CDR3 DNA, read in part, is TGTGCCAGCAGCCCCCTGGGACAGGGATTAGATACG. Translated, it gives CASSPLGQGLDT. The whole CDR3 sequence is CASSPLGQGLDTQYF.

For this clone: The read terminates 3 residues ahead of where the CDR3 ends, so the germline J gene completes it. The V gene is TRBV28, the J gene TRBJ2-7, with 9 nucleotides matching TRBD2. The CDR3 consists of 14 residues. Germline loops: CDR1 MDHEN, CDR2 SYDVKM. Trimming cost V 7 bases and J 6 bases; bases outside gene matches: 10. CDR3 sequence: CASKRVAGVSEQYF. Partial CDR3 DNA: TGTGCCAGCAAGAGGGTAGCGGGAGTGTCCGAG.

For this clone: The CDR3 is cut off 3 residues early in the read; its end comes from the germline J gene. V is TRBV29-1 and J is TRBJ2-3; 9 nucleotides match TRBD2. J lost 8 bases, V lost 7 bases, and 16 bases had no gene match. In germline, CDR1 is SQVTM, CDR2 ANQGSEA. This CDR3 is built from 15 residues. The CDR3 here is CSGRGTSMDMSTQYF. The CDR3 bases that were read are TGCAGCGGTCGCGGGACTAGCATGGACATGAGTACG.

With respect to this clone: The sequence runs out 3 residues before the end of the CDR3; the remainder is reconstructed from the germline J gene. This chain joins TRBV18 and TRBJ1-2; D possibly corresponds to TRBD1 (6 bases). CDR3 size: 13 residues. CDR1 and CDR2 (germline): KGHSH, LQKENI. The CDR3 loop reads CASSPRDGDIYTF. Incomplete CDR3 DNA: TGTGCCAGCTCACCACGTGACGGGGACATC.

For this clone: The read ends 3 residues shy of where the CDR3 ends; the end is completed using the germline J gene. Within the sample, other DNA sequences also encode this same CDR3. The V and J genes are TRBV6-2 or TRBV6-3 and TRBJ1-3; 8 positions match TRBD1. After removal of 6 bases from V and 3 bases from J, the junction contained 7 bases not matched to a gene. This CDR3 has 15 amino acids. Germline CDR1 MNHEY, CDR2 SVGEGT. CDR3 DNA (partial): TGTGCCAGCAGATCGACAGGGGAACGTGGAAACACC. Its protein is CASRSTGERGNT. The full CDR3 sequence reads CASRSTGERGNTIYF.

As concerns this clone: The sequenced fragment ends 3 residues before the CDR3 boundary, so the rest is inferred from the germline J gene. Other DNA sequences of this sample code for an identical CDR3. This chain uses TRBV20-1 with TRBJ1-3; D possibly corresponds to TRBD1 (5 bases). CDR3 length: 15 amino acids. Germline CDR1 is DFQATT and CDR2 is SNEGSKA (reference sequence). The V and J ends lost 3 bases and 4 bases respectively, with 16 bases between them. This chain's CDR3 is CSASVSGPAGNTIYF. The part of the CDR3 DNA that was read is TGCAGTGCTAGCGTCTCAGGGCCGGCCGGAAACACC.

Details on this clone: The CDR3 end lies 3 residues beyond the end of the read and is filled in from the germline J gene. The chain is built from TRBV5-1 and TRBJ2-3; D unclear. CDR1 is SGHRS and CDR2 is YFSETQ in the germline V gene. The CDR3 spans 14 residues. The sequenced part of the CDR3 DNA is TGCGCCAGCAGTTTTGTAGGAGAAGGGCAGCCG. It is translated as CASSFVGEGQP. The full CDR3 protein is CASSFVGEGQPQYF.

A remark on this clone: Read data end 3 residues before the CDR3 end; the end is taken from the germline J gene. This sample includes further DNA sequences coding for the same CDR3. The V gene is TRBV18, the J gene TRBJ2-5; 7 bases line up with TRBD2. This CDR3 comprises 13 residues. V lost 4 bases and J lost 5; bases outside the gene matches: 4. Germline CDR1 reads KGHSH; CDR2 reads LQKENI. CDR3 sequence: CASSQTSEETQYF. CDR3 bases read: TGTGCCAGCTCACAAACTAGCGAGGAGACC.

Points on this clone: The observed sequence ends 3 residues before the CDR3 terminus, with the missing tail filled in from the germline J gene. The V and J genes are TRBV11-3 and TRBJ2-1; 8 nucleotides match TRBD1. CDR1 is SGHNT and CDR2 is YENEEA in the germline V gene. V lost 5 bases and J lost 9; bases outside the gene matches: 6. The CDR3 runs 13 residues. The CDR3 spells CASSGTGGGEQFF. The CDR3 bases that were read are TGTGCCAGCAGCGGGACAGGCGGTGGTGAG.